This TCR beta chain was captured in a study of blood T cell repertoires in COVID-19. CDR1 SNHLY and CDR2 FYNNEI come from the germline V gene. CDR3 length: 15 residues. V dropped 5 bases and J dropped 2; count of bases not matched to a gene: 7. How the authors handled the data: Counts of nucleated cells, estimated from reference gene primer amplification, were obtained. TCRdb keeps only in-frame clones here, not all; method: immunoSEQ multiplex PCR. D and trimming were read from the DNA, whereas the V and J calls and clone size are those reported in that table. The sample lists some 150,000 clones; 75% to 90% were seen once.

This chain links TRBV2 with TRBJ2-7, with TRBD1 matching over 9 bases. The TCR originated in a woman aged 35 to 49 with acute or convalescent COVID-19. Sequenced: peripheral blood. CDR3 nucleotide sequence: TGTGCCAGCAGTAACCGGGACAGGGCCGCCTACGAGCAGTACTTC. This codes for CASSNRDRAAYEQYF.